The 31 T cell receptor beta chains given below trace back to one sample, sequenced in a study of shared T cell receptors in the human thymus (dated by TCRdb to the early 2020s). Libraries were built with the immunoSEQ multiplex PCR assay. Not all clones reach the TCRdb copy of this immuneACCESS table, which keeps in-frame sequences only. Checked studies attribute under half of the gap to unresolved V genes and leave the rest unexplained. Across this sample there are some 720,000 clones, with roughly 90% seen only once. The ten largest clonotypes hold 0.0095% to 0.013% of the sample. The same sample was also used in a study of human thymus T cells.

The specimen sequenced was thymocytes. These receptors were taken from a boy younger than two with a congenital heart defect. Donor details come from another sample of the same person, matched by shared clones.

The V call is TRBV5-1, the J call TRBJ2-7; 9 bases align to TRBD1. V lost 6 bases and J lost 4; bases outside the gene matches: 8. The germline V gene encodes CDR1 SGHRS and CDR2 YFSETQ. CDR3 size: 14 residues. CDR3 nucleotide sequence: TGCGCCAGCACCCTAGACAGGGGGATTTACGAGCAGTACTTC. Translating gives CASTLDRGIYEQYF.

The CDR3 here is CASRLTGKGSGANVLTF. CDR3 nucleotides: TGTGCCAGCCGCTTGACAGGGAAAGGGTCTGGGGCCAACGTCCTGACTTTC. The rearrangement joins TRBV18 to TRBJ2-6, with 7 nucleotides matching TRBD1. CDR3 length: 17 residues. Germline CDR1 reads KGHSH; CDR2 reads LQKENI. With 8 bases clipped from V and 1 base from J, the junction kept 11 bases outside the gene matches.

The chain joins TRBV7-3 to TRBJ2-2; no firm D call. Looked up from germline, CDR1 is SGHTA and CDR2 is FQGTGA. V was clipped by 4 bases and J by 0 bases, with 12 bases between them. The CDR3 length is 16 residues. The DNA for the CDR3 is TGTGCCAGCAGCTCCTTTTTGACTGCGAACACCGGGGAGCTGTTTTTT. It encodes CASSSFLTANTGELFF. Full variable domain (rest looked up from reference TRBV7-3 and TRBJ2-2): GAGVSQTPSNKVTEKGKYVELRCDPISGHTALYWYRQSLGQGPEFLIYFQGTGAADDSGLPNDRFFAVRPEGSVSTLKIQRTERGDSAVYLCASSSFLTANTGELFFGEGSRLTVL.

The chain combines TRBV7-9 with TRBJ2-7; 8 bases map to TRBD1. CDR1 is SEHNR, CDR2 FQNEAQ, per germline (reference sequence). V was clipped by 2 bases and J by 2 bases; unmatched bases: 8. This CDR3 has 16 residues. The CDR3 DNA is TGTGCCAGCAGCTTATCCCCCGGGACAGGAACCTACGAGCAGTACTTC. The encoded protein is CASSLSPGTGTYEQYF.

V gene TRBV28 combines with J gene TRBJ2-3, with 9 positions matching TRBD2. The CDR3 is 16 amino acids. CDR1 is MDHEN and CDR2 is SYDVKM in the germline V gene. Germline trimming cut 3 bases from V and 2 bases from J; bases unmatched to any gene: 6. CDR3 in DNA: TGTGCCAGCAGTTTTTCGGTAGCGGGAGCCACAGATACGCAGTATTTT. It translates to CASSFSVAGATDTQYF.

This clone was picked up one time. The V call is TRBV2, the J call TRBJ2-5, with TRBD1 matching 8 bases. CDR1 is SNHLY and CDR2 is FYNNEI in the germline V gene. The CDR3 is 15 amino acids. J gave up 5 bases and V 8 bases, and 13 bases lay outside the gene matches. CDR3: CASGYGTGPGETQYF. CDR3 bases: TGTGCCAGCGGATACGGGACAGGTCCTGGTGAGACCCAGTACTTC. Drawing the rest from reference TRBV2 and TRBJ2-5, the complete variable domain is EPEVTQTPSHQVTQMGQEVILRCVPISNHLYFYWYRQILGQKVEFLVSFYNNEISEKSEIFDDQFSVERPDGSNFTLKIRSTKLEDSAMYFCASGYGTGPGETQYFGPGTRLLVL.

The V gene is TRBV27, the J gene TRBJ2-1, with D perhaps TRBD2 (6 bases). V was shortened by 11 bases and J by 15 bases, with 20 bases between the two germline ends. The CDR3 is made up of 11 amino acids. The germline V gene has CDR1 MNHEY and CDR2 SMNVEV (reference sequence). The CDR3 nucleotides are TGTGCCCCATGGGGGGTATTAGCGTGGTTCTTC. Its protein is CAPWGVLAWFF.

V usage is TRBV5-1 and J usage is TRBJ1-3; D is ambiguous. Trimming shortened V by 4 bases and J by 0 bases, and 14 bases separated the two germline ends. CDR1 and CDR2 (germline): SGHRS, YFSETQ. The CDR3 sequence is 16 residues long. CDR3 region: CASSPRTESSGNTIYF. CDR3 coding DNA: TGCGCCAGCAGCCCGCGGACTGAGAGCTCTGGAAACACCATATATTTT.

V is TRBV7-9 and J is TRBJ2-1, with D perhaps matching TRBD2 (7 bases). Per the germline V gene, CDR1 is SEHNR and CDR2 is FQNEAQ (reference sequence). V was cut by 3 bases and J by 4 bases, with 16 bases left in between. The CDR3 totals 16 residues. DNA of the CDR3: TGTGCCAGCAGCTTCAGTTGGGGGGGCGATTACAATGAGCAGTTCTTC. Protein product: CASSFSWGGDYNEQFF.

The V gene is TRBV5-1, the J gene TRBJ2-5; possibly TRBD2 for D (5 bases). Trimming removed 2 bases from V and 2 bases from J, with 19 bases in between. CDR3 length equals 17 residues. Germline lookup yields CDR1 SGHRS and CDR2 YFSETQ. The CDR3 DNA reads as TGCGCCAGCAGCTTTGGGCCCCCGGGATGGCCTCAAGAGACCCAGTACTTC. Residues: CASSFGPPGWPQETQYF. The complete variable domain, with remaining parts taken from reference TRBV5-1 and TRBJ2-5, reads KAGVTQTPRYLIKTRGQQVTLSCSPISGHRSVSWYQQTPGQGLQFLFEYFSETQRNKGNFPGRFSGRQFSNSRSEMNVSTLELGDSALYLCASSFGPPGWPQETQYFGPGTRLLVL.

This chain joins TRBV30 and TRBJ2-3, with D possibly being TRBD1 (5 bases). CDR1 is GTSNPN, CDR2 SVGIG, per germline (reference sequence). V was clipped by 0 bases and J by 1 base, with 26 bases between them. The CDR3 runs to 20 residues. Here the CDR3 DNA reads TGTGCCTGGAGTGTACCCGACGTCGGCGACAGTGGCCGGGGCACAGATACGCAGTATTTT. The encoded protein is CAWSVPDVGDSGRGTDTQYF.

This chain uses TRBV15 with TRBJ2-7; the D gene is possibly TRBD2 (5 bases). V lost 2 bases to trimming and J lost 1 base, with 15 bases between them. CDR1 is LNHNV and CDR2 is YYDKDF in the germline V gene (reference sequence). There are 16 residues in the CDR3. The CDR3: CATSRQPGEVSYEQYF. In DNA form, the CDR3 reads TGTGCCACCAGCAGACAACCCGGGGAAGTATCCTACGAGCAGTACTTC.

J is TRBJ2-1 and V is TRBV19, with 10 bases aligning to TRBD2. The CDR3 spans 16 residues. Germline V gene lookup returns CDR1 LNHDA and CDR2 SQIVND (reference sequence). With V trimmed by 3 bases and J by 7 bases, 9 bases remained unmatched. CDR3: CASSIPDLAGENEQFF. The CDR3 nucleotides are TGTGCCAGTAGTATCCCGGATCTAGCGGGAGAAAATGAGCAGTTCTTC.

The V gene is TRBV28, the J gene TRBJ2-5; 8 bases line up with TRBD1. V lost 4 bases, J lost 5 bases, and 3 bases stayed unmatched. Germline CDR1 is MDHEN and CDR2 is SYDVKM. The CDR3 spans 13 residues. The CDR3 region has the DNA TGTGCCAGCAGTTCACAGGGGGATGAGACCCAGTACTTC. Its translation is CASSSQGDETQYF.

The chain links TRBV4-2 to TRBJ2-1; 7 nucleotides line up with TRBD2. Germline V gene data show CDR1 as LGHNA and CDR2 as YNFKEQ. V lost 0 bases and J lost 8; bases outside the gene matches: 7. This CDR3 has 15 amino acids. CDR3 in amino acids: CASSQEREWVDEQFF. CDR3 DNA: TGTGCCAGCAGCCAAGAGCGGGAGTGGGTCGATGAGCAGTTCTTC.

The V and J genes are TRBV27 and TRBJ2-7; the match to TRBD2 covers 8 bases. The CDR3 extends over 14 amino acids. Trimming cost V 6 bases and J 4 bases; bases outside gene matches: 8. Germline CDR1 and CDR2: MNHEY and SMNVEV (reference sequence). The CDR3 DNA follows: TGTGCCAGCAGCTCGGGACTAGAGGGTTACGAGCAGTACTTC. Translation gives CASSSGLEGYEQYF.

Written as DNA, the CDR3 is TGTGCCAGTAGTCCCCCGGGACTAGCCACCGGGGAGCTGTTTTTT. This codes for CASSPPGLATGELFF. The chain combines TRBV19 with TRBJ2-2; TRBD2 aligns across 9 bases. The V segment lost 5 bases and the J segment 4 bases; nucleotides outside the gene matches: 5. The V gene's germline CDR1 is LNHDA and CDR2 SQIVND (reference sequence). The CDR3 is 15 residues long.

This chain uses TRBV14 with TRBJ2-7; TRBD1 might be the D (6 bases). Germline V lookup: CDR1 SGHDN, CDR2 FVKESK. V lost 2 bases, J lost 0 bases, and 11 bases lay in between. The length of the CDR3 is 15 residues. CDR3 residues: CASSQPMGASYEQYF. The DNA for the CDR3 is TGTGCCAGCAGCCAACCCATGGGGGCCTCCTACGAGCAGTACTTC. Based on the CDR3 plus reference TRBV14 and TRBJ2-7, the full variable domain is EAGVTQFPSHSVIEKGQTVTLRCDPISGHDNLYWYRRVMGKEIKFLLHFVKESKQDESGMPNNRFLAERTGGTYSTLKVQPAELEDSGVYFCASSQPMGASYEQYFGPGTRLTVT.

The chain employs TRBV23-1 and TRBJ1-1; 7 nucleotides agree with TRBD1. TRBV23-1 is an ORF for which the function is uncertain. This CDR3 spans 13 amino acids. J was trimmed by 3 bases and V by 7 bases; bases with no gene match: 5. The CDR3 sequence: CASTWTGYTEAFF. CDR3 nucleotide sequence: TGCGCCAGCACTTGGACAGGCTACACTGAAGCTTTCTTT.

Here the CDR3 DNA reads TGTGCCAGCAGTCCAACCAGGGGGAATCAGTTCTTC. This gives the protein CASSPTRGNQFF. The chain links TRBV6-4 to TRBJ2-1; 7 nucleotides line up with TRBD1. The V gene end was trimmed by 5 bases and the J gene end by 13 bases; junction bases not matched to a gene: 8. Germline assignment: CDR1 MRHNA and CDR2 SNTAGT. The CDR3 has 12 residues.

The chain is built from TRBV4-1 and TRBJ2-1; tentative D call: TRBD1 (6 bases). The CDR3 has 12 residues. V dropped 7 bases and J dropped 8 bases, with 12 bases sitting between them. CDR1 is MGHRA, CDR2 YSYEKL, per germline. The CDR3 DNA follows: TGCGCCAGCAAAATCAGGGGCGATGAGCAGTTCTTC. This translates into CASKIRGDEQFF.

V usage is TRBV5-1 and J usage is TRBJ1-1, with D maybe TRBD1 (6 bases). Per germline, CDR1 SGHRS and CDR2 YFSETQ. Between the trimmed V and J ends, which lost 4 bases and 0 bases, there was a span of 16 bases. The CDR3 covers 16 residues. The CDR3: CASSPRTENMNTEAFF. The CDR3 bases are TGCGCCAGCAGCCCCCGGACAGAGAACATGAACACTGAAGCTTTCTTT.

The V call is TRBV5-1, the J call TRBJ1-1; a weak D match, TRBD1 (5 bases). The V and J ends lost 0 bases and 5 bases respectively, with 17 bases between them. CDR1 is SGHRS, CDR2 YFSETQ, per germline. This CDR3 is built from 16 residues. The CDR3 nucleotides are TGCGCCAGCAGCTTGGCTAGGGGCCACCCGGGTACTGAAGCTTTCTTT. It specifies CASSLARGHPGTEAFF.

The chain couples TRBV19 to TRBJ2-1; 12 positions match TRBD2. This CDR3 has 19 amino acids. CDR1 and CDR2 from the germline V gene are LNHDA and SQIVND (reference sequence). The V and J ends lost 2 bases and 4 bases, in that order; junction bases with no gene match: 12. The DNA of the CDR3 is TGTGCCAGTAGTATATCGAGTCGACTAGCGGGAGCATCTTACAATGAGCAGTTCTTC. It is translated as CASSISSRLAGASYNEQFF. Full variable domain (outside the CDR3, taken from reference TRBV19 and TRBJ2-1): DGGITQSPKYLFRKEGQNVTLSCEQNLNHDAMYWYRQDPGQGLRLIYYSQIVNDFQKGDIAEGYSVSREKKESFPLTVTSAQKNPTAFYLCASSISSRLAGASYNEQFFGPGTRLTVL.

This sequence joins TRBV2 and TRBJ2-1; D perhaps matches TRBD2 (5 bases). This CDR3 contains 13 residues. The germline V and J ends were trimmed by 8 bases and 0 bases, with 8 bases remaining between them. Germline CDR1 SNHLY, CDR2 FYNNEI. The CDR3 DNA reads as TGTGCCAGCCTGGGGAGCTCCTACAATGAGCAGTTCTTC. As protein: CASLGSSYNEQFF.

This chain links TRBV28 with TRBJ1-5; 8 bases map to TRBD1. The CDR3 runs 17 residues. Unmatched junction bases numbered 16, after V lost 5 bases and J lost 7 bases. Germline V CDR1 and CDR2: MDHEN, SYDVKM. The CDR3 reads CASSPRTGRSFWQPQHF. The CDR3 region has the DNA TGTGCCAGCAGTCCCCGGACAGGGCGCTCCTTTTGGCAGCCCCAGCATTTT.

The chain has TRBV11-3 and TRBJ2-7, with D uncertain. The CDR3 has 13 residues. Germline loops: CDR1 SGHNT, CDR2 YENEEA. Trimming cost V 0 bases and J 4 bases, with 7 bases left between them. The CDR3 is CASSLDPRYEQYF. The CDR3 DNA reads TGTGCCAGCAGCTTAGATCCCAGGTACGAGCAGTACTTC.

The V gene is TRBV4-2, the J gene TRBJ1-1; 7 bases line up with TRBD1. In germline, CDR1 is LGHNA, CDR2 YNFKEQ. This CDR3 comprises 18 residues. Germline trimming cut 1 base from V and 4 bases from J; bases unmatched to any gene: 15. CDR3 bases: TGTGCCAGCAGCCAAGTCTATGGTGGGGACAGCCGGGCCACTGAAGCTTTCTTT. This encodes CASSQVYGGDSRATEAFF.

The chain recombines TRBV28 with TRBJ1-5, with D possibly matching TRBD1 (5 bases). V was pared by 2 bases and J by 9 bases, with 8 bases between. CDR3 length: 12 amino acids. Germline loops: CDR1 MDHEN, CDR2 SYDVKM. The CDR3 region has the DNA TGTGCCAGCAGTTTAACAGGCGGGCCCCAGCATTTT. The encoded protein is CASSLTGGPQHF.

This chain uses TRBV19 with TRBJ2-1; TRBD1 matches 10 bases. V shed 1 base, J shed 13 bases, and the junction held 7 bases outside the gene matches. This CDR3 contains 14 residues. Germline CDR1 LNHDA, CDR2 SQIVND (reference sequence). Written as DNA, the CDR3 is TGTGCCAGTAGTATAGGGGAGACAGGGGGCTTCCAGTTCTTC. The encoded protein is CASSIGETGGFQFF.

The chain joins TRBV18 to TRBJ2-5; 9 nucleotides match TRBD1. The germline V gene has CDR1 KGHSH and CDR2 LQKENI. The CDR3 is 15 residues long. V trimming: 5 bases; J trimming: 0 bases; junction bases outside the gene matches: 4. This chain's CDR3 is CASSSDRGYQETQYF. CDR3 nucleotides: TGTGCCAGCTCAAGCGACAGGGGGTACCAAGAGACCCAGTACTTC.